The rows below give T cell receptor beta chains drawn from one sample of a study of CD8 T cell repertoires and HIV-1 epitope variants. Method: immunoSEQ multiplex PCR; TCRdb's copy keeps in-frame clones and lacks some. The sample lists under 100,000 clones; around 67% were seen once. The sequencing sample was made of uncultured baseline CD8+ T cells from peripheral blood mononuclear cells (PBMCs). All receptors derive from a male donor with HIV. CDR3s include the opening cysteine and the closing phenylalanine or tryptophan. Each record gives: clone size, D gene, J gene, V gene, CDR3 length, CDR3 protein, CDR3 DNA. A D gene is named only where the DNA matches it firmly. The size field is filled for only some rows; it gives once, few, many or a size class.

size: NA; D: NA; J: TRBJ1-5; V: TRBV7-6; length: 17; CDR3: CASSLGQNPYSNQPQHF; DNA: TGTGCCAGCAGCTTAGGACAGAATCCTTATAGCAATCAGCCCCAGCATTTT
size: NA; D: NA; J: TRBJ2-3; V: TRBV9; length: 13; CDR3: CASSVEGREPPYF; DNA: TGTGCCAGCAGCGTAGAGGGCCGGGAACCGCCGTATTTT
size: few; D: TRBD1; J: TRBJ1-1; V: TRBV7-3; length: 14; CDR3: CASSLTGGNTEAFF; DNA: TGTGCCAGCAGCCTCACAGGGGGGAACACTGAAGCTTTCTTT
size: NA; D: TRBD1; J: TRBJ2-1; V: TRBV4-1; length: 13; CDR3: CASSRDRVSEQFF; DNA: TGCGCCAGCAGCCGAGACAGGGTCTCTGAGCAGTTCTTC
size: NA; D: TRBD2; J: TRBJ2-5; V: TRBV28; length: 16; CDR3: CASSPRTSGIQETQYF; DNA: TGTGCCAGCAGCCCACGGACTAGCGGAATACAAGAGACCCAGTACTTC
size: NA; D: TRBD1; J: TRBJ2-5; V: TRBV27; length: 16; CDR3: CASRRRPGQGSETQYF; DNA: TGTGCCAGCAGACGCCGCCCGGGACAGGGGTCAGAGACCCAGTACTTC
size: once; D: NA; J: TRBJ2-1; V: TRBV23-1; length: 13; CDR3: CASEGIFWDEQFF; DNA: TGCGCCAGCGAGGGGATCTTTTGGGATGAGCAGTTCTTC
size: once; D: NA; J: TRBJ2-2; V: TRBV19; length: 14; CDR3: CASRLMSNTGELFF; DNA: TGTGCCAGTAGACTGATGTCGAACACCGGGGAGCTGTTTTTT
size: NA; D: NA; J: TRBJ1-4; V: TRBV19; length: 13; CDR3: CATRLGTNEKLFF; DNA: TGTGCCACCCGGCTGGGAACTAATGAAAAACTGTTTTTT
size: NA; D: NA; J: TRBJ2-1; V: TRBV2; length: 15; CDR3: CASSESRSSYNEQFF; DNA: TGTGCCAGCAGTGAATCAAGATCGTCCTACAATGAGCAGTTCTTC
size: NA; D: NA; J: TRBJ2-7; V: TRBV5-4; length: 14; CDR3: CASSPSAQSYEQYF; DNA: TGTGCCAGCAGCCCCTCGGCTCAAAGCTACGAGCAGTACTTC
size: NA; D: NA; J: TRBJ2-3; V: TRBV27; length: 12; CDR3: CASSFLGDTQYF; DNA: TGTGCCAGCAGTTTCCTTGGAGATACGCAGTATTTT
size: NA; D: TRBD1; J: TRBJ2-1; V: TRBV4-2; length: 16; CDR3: CASSQVRGDRGNEQFF; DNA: TGTGCCAGCAGCCAAGTACGGGGCGACAGGGGGAATGAGCAGTTCTTC
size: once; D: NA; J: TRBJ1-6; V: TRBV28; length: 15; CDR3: CASSSYISGESPLHF; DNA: TGTGCCAGCAGCTCCTATATTTCAGGGGAATCACCCCTCCACTTT
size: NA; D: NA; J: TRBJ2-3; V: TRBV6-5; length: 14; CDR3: CASAPLSDTDTQYF; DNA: TGTGCCAGCGCACCTTTGAGCGACACAGATACGCAGTATTTT
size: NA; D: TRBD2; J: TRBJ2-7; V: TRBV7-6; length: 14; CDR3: CASSRLAGGDEQYF; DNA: TGTGCCAGCAGTCGACTAGCGGGAGGGGACGAGCAGTACTTC